This paragraph reports one T cell receptor (beta chain). Researchers report immunoSEQ v3.0 was run at survey level. The table came from immunoSEQ multiplex PCR; TCRdb's copy has only in-frame clones and leaves some out. The sample contains roughly 16,000 clones, over 70% of which appear only once. This entry comes from a study of long-term antiretroviral therapy in people with HIV. This CDR3 has 15 amino acids. The V gene's germline CDR1 is KGHSH and CDR2 LQKENI. V shed 2 bases, J shed 4 bases, and the junction held 6 bases outside the gene matches. The source material was unsorted PBMCs, sampled 2.1 years after starting antiretroviral therapy. The TCR comes from a man in his forties or fifties with HIV. The chain combines TRBV18 with TRBJ1-2; the match to TRBD1 covers 8 bases. The CDR3 sequence: CASSPGEQGVYGYTF. As DNA, the CDR3 is TGTGCCAGCTCACCAGGGGAACAGGGGGTCTATGGCTACACCTTC.